This T cell receptor (beta chain) was sequenced during a study of blood T cells in healthy people across ages. This clonotype was counted only a few times. Together with a sample-barcoded 5' primer, a J-beta primer mix was included in a second PCR lasting about 7 to 11 cycles. With 12 random nucleotides, a template-switch adaptor tagged each individual cDNA molecule. TCRdb re-analysed the 5' RACE reads in MiXCR, keeping a single row per CDR3 protein. The data hold 600,000 or so distinct CDR3 sequences, with less than 35% observed a single time. The V end was cut by 2 bases, the J end by 1 base, with 16 bases between. CDR1 is LGHDT and CDR2 is YNNKEL in the germline V gene (reference sequence). The CDR3 totals 17 residues.

The sequencing input was blood. This rearrangement joins TRBV3-1 to TRBJ2-3, with D perhaps matching TRBD1 (5 bases). The TCR originated in a woman older than 75 in good health. CDR3 in amino acids: CASSQMGQKRGTDTQYF. Written as DNA, the CDR3 is TGTGCCAGCAGCCAAATGGGGCAGAAGAGAGGCACAGATACGCAGTATTTT.